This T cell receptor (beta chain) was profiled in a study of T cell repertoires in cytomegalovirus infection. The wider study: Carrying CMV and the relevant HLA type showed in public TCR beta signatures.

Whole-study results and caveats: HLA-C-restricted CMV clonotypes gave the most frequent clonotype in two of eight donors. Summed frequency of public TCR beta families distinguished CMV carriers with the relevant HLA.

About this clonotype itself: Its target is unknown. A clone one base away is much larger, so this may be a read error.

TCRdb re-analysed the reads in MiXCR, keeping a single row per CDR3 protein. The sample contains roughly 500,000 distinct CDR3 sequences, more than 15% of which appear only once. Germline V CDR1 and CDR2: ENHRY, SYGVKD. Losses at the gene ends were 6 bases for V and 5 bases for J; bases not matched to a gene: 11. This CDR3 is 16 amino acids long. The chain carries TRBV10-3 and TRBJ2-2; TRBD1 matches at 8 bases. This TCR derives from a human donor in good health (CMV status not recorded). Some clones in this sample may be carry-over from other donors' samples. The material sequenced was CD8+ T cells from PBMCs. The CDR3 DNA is TGTGCCATCAGCCCTCCGGTACAGGGGGTTACCGGGGAGCTGTTTTTT. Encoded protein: CAISPPVQGVTGELFF.